The rows below give T cell receptor beta chains drawn from one sample of a study of blood T cells in healthy people across ages. Via MiXCR, TCRdb re-called the 5' RACE reads, giving one row per CDR3 protein. The profile shows 550,000 to 700,000 distinct CDR3 sequences, 25% to 30% of them singletons. Input material: blood. The receptor set was obtained from a woman between 70 and 85 years old in good health. Both conserved end residues are part of each CDR3. A D gene is named only where the DNA matches it firmly. Where a row states a size, it is once, few, many or the class of an expanded clone; other rows omit it.

D gene: NA
V gene: TRBV2
clone size: NA
J gene: TRBJ2-3
CDR3 DNA: TGTGCCAGCAGTGAGCTAGTCTTCACAGATACGCAGTATTTT
CDR3 protein: CASSELVFTDTQYF

D gene: NA
V gene: TRBV20-1
clone size: NA
J gene: TRBJ2-5
CDR3 DNA: TGCAGTGCCTCAGTAGGGGGTAGCGGGACCCAGTACTTC
CDR3 protein: CSASVGGSGTQYF

D gene: NA
V gene: TRBV4-3
clone size: few
J gene: TRBJ2-7
CDR3 DNA: TGCGCCAGCAGCCATGCTCTCGGCCACGAGCAGTACTTC
CDR3 protein: CASSHALGHEQYF

D gene: NA
V gene: TRBV10-3
clone size: NA
J gene: TRBJ1-2
CDR3 DNA: TGTGCCATCAGTGAGACACGGTACTATGGCTACACCTTC
CDR3 protein: CAISETRYYGYTF

D gene: TRBD1
V gene: TRBV28
clone size: NA
J gene: TRBJ2-3
CDR3 DNA: TGTGCCAGCAGTAGGCCGGACAGGGCCACAGATACGCAGTATTTT
CDR3 protein: CASSRPDRATDTQYF

D gene: NA
V gene: TRBV12-3/TRBV12-4
clone size: NA
J gene: TRBJ2-1
CDR3 DNA: TGTGCCAGCAGCCGGACACAGGAGCAGTTCTTC
CDR3 protein: CASSRTQEQFF

D gene: TRBD1
V gene: TRBV29-1
clone size: NA
J gene: TRBJ2-7
CDR3 DNA: TGCAGCGCAGGGGGCGCGATATACGAGCAGTACTTC
CDR3 protein: CSAGGAIYEQYF

D gene: NA
V gene: TRBV6-5
clone size: NA
J gene: TRBJ1-4
CDR3 DNA: TGTGCCAGCAGGGGTTGGGGTGAAGGGGAAAAACTGTTTTTT
CDR3 protein: CASRGWGEGEKLFF

D gene: NA
V gene: TRBV12-3/TRBV12-4
clone size: few
J gene: TRBJ2-5
CDR3 DNA: TGTGCCAGCAGTCAAAAGGACCAAGAGACCCAGTACTTC
CDR3 protein: CASSQKDQETQYF

D gene: NA
V gene: TRBV6-2/TRBV6-3
clone size: NA
J gene: TRBJ1-6
CDR3 DNA: TGTGCCAGCACCCTAGGGGGAACCACGCCCGGGGGTTCACCCCTCCACTTT
CDR3 protein: CASTLGGTTPGGSPLHF

D gene: TRBD1
V gene: TRBV6-1
clone size: few
J gene: TRBJ1-1
CDR3 DNA: TGTGCCAGCAGTGAAGCTTTTGGGACAGGGGGCGTGAGTACGGCTTTCTTT
CDR3 protein: CASSEAFGTGGVSTAFF

D gene: TRBD1
V gene: TRBV5-1
clone size: few
J gene: TRBJ1-4
CDR3 DNA: TGCGCCAGCAGCTTGACCGGGACAGCTAATGAAAAACTGTTTTTT
CDR3 protein: CASSLTGTANEKLFF

D gene: TRBD1
V gene: TRBV5-1
clone size: many
J gene: TRBJ2-5
CDR3 DNA: TGCGCCAGCAGCACTCCGGGACAGGGAGAGACCCAGTACTTC
CDR3 protein: CASSTPGQGETQYF

D gene: NA
V gene: TRBV7-3
clone size: few
J gene: TRBJ2-5
CDR3 DNA: TGTGCCAGCAGCTTAACGAATCTGGAGACCCAGTACTTC
CDR3 protein: CASSLTNLETQYF

D gene: NA
V gene: TRBV5-5
clone size: NA
J gene: TRBJ1-2
CDR3 DNA: TGTGCCAGCAGCTCGGGGGGTACGGCCAATAGTGGCTACACCTTC
CDR3 protein: CASSSGGTANSGYTF

D gene: TRBD1
V gene: TRBV25-1
clone size: NA
J gene: TRBJ1-2
CDR3 DNA: TGTGCCAGCGGCGGGACAGCGGGTTTCGGCTATGGCTACACCTTC
CDR3 protein: CASGGTAGFGYGYTF

D gene: NA
V gene: TRBV5-1
clone size: NA
J gene: TRBJ1-2
CDR3 DNA: TGCGCCAGCAGCTTGGGCCAGTCTACTAACTATGGCTACACCTTC
CDR3 protein: CASSLGQSTNYGYTF

D gene: NA
V gene: TRBV6-5
clone size: few
J gene: TRBJ2-7
CDR3 DNA: TGTGCCAGCTCCGCCGCGGGGTACGAGCAGTACTTC
CDR3 protein: CASSAAGYEQYF

D gene: TRBD1
V gene: TRBV29-1
clone size: NA
J gene: TRBJ2-5
CDR3 DNA: TGCAGCGTTGTAGGGGGCGCAGAGACCCAGTACTTC
CDR3 protein: CSVVGGAETQYF

D gene: NA
V gene: TRBV18
clone size: few
J gene: TRBJ2-5
CDR3 DNA: TGTGCCAGCTCGCCCTCTAGAACTGGCGAGACCCAGTACTTC
CDR3 protein: CASSPSRTGETQYF

D gene: NA
V gene: TRBV20-1
clone size: NA
J gene: TRBJ1-4
CDR3 DNA: TGCAGTGCTAGAGATTCCGGAGGTGAAAAACTGTTTTTT
CDR3 protein: CSARDSGGEKLFF

D gene: NA
V gene: TRBV20-1
clone size: few
J gene: TRBJ2-2
CDR3 DNA: TGCAGTGCTAGAGACGGGACGGCGAACACCGGGGAGCTGTTTTTT
CDR3 protein: CSARDGTANTGELFF

D gene: NA
V gene: TRBV29-1
clone size: NA
J gene: TRBJ2-1
CDR3 DNA: TGCAGCGTTGTGTCCTCGGGGGGCCGGTACAATGAGCAGTTCTTC
CDR3 protein: CSVVSSGGRYNEQFF

D gene: TRBD1
V gene: TRBV27
clone size: few
J gene: TRBJ2-7
CDR3 DNA: TGTGCCAACAGTTTGGACAGGGTCTACGAGCAGTACTTC
CDR3 protein: CANSLDRVYEQYF

D gene: NA
V gene: TRBV7-2
clone size: NA
J gene: TRBJ2-3
CDR3 DNA: TGTGCCAGCAACGTAATGGGACTGAAGACAGATACGCAGTATTTT
CDR3 protein: CASNVMGLKTDTQYF

D gene: NA
V gene: TRBV28
clone size: NA
J gene: TRBJ1-5
CDR3 DNA: TGTGCCAGCAGTACACGCGTGGCGAGGGGCAATCAGCCCCAGCATTTT
CDR3 protein: CASSTRVARGNQPQHF

D gene: NA
V gene: TRBV5-1
clone size: NA
J gene: TRBJ2-1
CDR3 DNA: TGCGCCAGCAGGGACATCCACAATGAGCAGTTCTTC
CDR3 protein: CASRDIHNEQFF

D gene: NA
V gene: TRBV7-3
clone size: NA
J gene: TRBJ1-2
CDR3 DNA: TGTGCCAGCAGCCCCGAGCCGGGTGCTGGCTACACCTTC
CDR3 protein: CASSPEPGAGYTF

D gene: NA
V gene: TRBV18
clone size: NA
J gene: TRBJ2-5
CDR3 DNA: TGTGCCAGCTCACCACCCTCGGGGAAAGAGACCCAGTACTTC
CDR3 protein: CASSPPSGKETQYF

D gene: TRBD1
V gene: TRBV20-1
clone size: few
J gene: TRBJ1-2
CDR3 DNA: TGCAGTGCTAGAGATCCGGACAGGGTCTTGGGTGGCTACACCTTC
CDR3 protein: CSARDPDRVLGGYTF

D gene: NA
V gene: TRBV4-2
clone size: NA
J gene: TRBJ2-7
CDR3 DNA: TGTGCCAGCAGCGGAGAGGGTTACGAGCAGTACTTC
CDR3 protein: CASSGEGYEQYF

D gene: NA
V gene: TRBV7-8
clone size: NA
J gene: TRBJ2-7
CDR3 DNA: TGTGCCAGCAGCCATACCTACGAGCAGTACTTC
CDR3 protein: CASSHTYEQYF

D gene: TRBD1
V gene: TRBV20-1
clone size: NA
J gene: TRBJ1-5
CDR3 DNA: TGCAGTGCTAGACCCCACGGGGGACAGGGGGCCCGGACCCAGCATTTT
CDR3 protein: CSARPHGGQGARTQHF

D gene: NA
V gene: TRBV7-9
clone size: NA
J gene: TRBJ2-1
CDR3 DNA: TGTGCCAGCATCTCGGGGGGCACACCTAATGAGCAGTTCTTC
CDR3 protein: CASISGGTPNEQFF

D gene: NA
V gene: TRBV11-3
clone size: NA
J gene: TRBJ2-7
CDR3 DNA: TGTGCCAGCAGCTTAGAACGAACCTACGAGCAGTACTTC
CDR3 protein: CASSLERTYEQYF

D gene: NA
V gene: TRBV5-1
clone size: many
J gene: TRBJ2-5
CDR3 DNA: TGCGCCAGCAGCCTCGGGAGCGGGGAGACCCAGTACTTC
CDR3 protein: CASSLGSGETQYF

D gene: NA
V gene: TRBV9
clone size: NA
J gene: TRBJ2-6
CDR3 DNA: TGTGCCAGCAGCGTAGGTCTGGAAAGCTCTGGGGCCAACGTCCTGACTTTC
CDR3 protein: CASSVGLESSGANVLTF

D gene: TRBD1
V gene: TRBV12-3/TRBV12-4
clone size: NA
J gene: TRBJ2-5
CDR3 DNA: TGTGCCAGCAGTCCTATGGGACAGGGGTCGGAGACCCAGTACTTC
CDR3 protein: CASSPMGQGSETQYF

D gene: NA
V gene: TRBV5-6
clone size: NA
J gene: TRBJ1-4
CDR3 DNA: TGTGCCAGCAGCTCGGGACACCGTGAAAAACTGTTTTTT
CDR3 protein: CASSSGHREKLFF

D gene: NA
V gene: TRBV3-1
clone size: NA
J gene: TRBJ2-1
CDR3 DNA: TGTGCCAGCAGCCAACCGGGACTGCTCAATGAGCAGTTCTTC
CDR3 protein: CASSQPGLLNEQFF

D gene: NA
V gene: TRBV7-9
clone size: NA
J gene: TRBJ2-3
CDR3 DNA: TGTGCCAGCAGCCCTGAGCGTGTGGGGTTCACAGACACGCAGTATTTT
CDR3 protein: CASSPERVGFTDTQYF

D gene: TRBD1
V gene: TRBV7-2
clone size: NA
J gene: TRBJ2-1
CDR3 DNA: TGTGCCAGCAGCTTAGGACAGGGGGGGGACAATGAGCAGTTCTTC
CDR3 protein: CASSLGQGGDNEQFF

D gene: TRBD1
V gene: TRBV10-3
clone size: once
J gene: TRBJ1-2
CDR3 DNA: TGTGCCATCAAGTGGGACAGCCTTTACACCTTC
CDR3 protein: CAIKWDSLYTF